One TCR beta chain is described in this entry. TCRdb's table, derived via immunoSEQ multiplex PCR, lists solely in-frame clones and lacks some. This sample has 50,000 or so clones, with 65% to 90% found just once. The CDR3 has 12 residues. Germline V gives CDR1 SGHTA, CDR2 FQGNSA. V was shortened by 5 bases and J by 7 bases, with 12 bases between the two germline ends. The entry originates in a study of early stage breast cancer tumors. The clonotype originates from a person between 50 and 60 years old with breast cancer. The specimen was blood. V usage is TRBV7-2 and J usage is TRBJ2-7; no firm D call. The CDR3 bases are TGTGCCAGCAGCCTCTACTTCGGGGAGCAGTACTTC. Its translation is CASSLYFGEQYF. The full variable domain, in which reference TRBV7-2 and TRBJ2-7 provide the parts outside the CDR3, is GAGVSQSPSNKVTEKGKDVELRCDPISGHTALYWYRQSLGQGLEFLIYFQGNSAPDKSGLPSDRFSAERTGGSVSTLTIQRTQQEDSAVYLCASSLYFGEQYFGPGTRLTVT.